Below, 23 T cell receptor beta chains from the same sample are listed, as sequenced in a study of T cell changes during pregnancy in multiple sclerosis. Sequenced by immunoSEQ multiplex PCR; TCRdb stores in-frame clones only, minus some. The profile covers roughly 69,000 clones, with roughly nine tenths appearing a single time and roughly 1.4% taken by the ten largest. The source material was peripheral blood, sampled in the second trimester of pregnancy. The receptors derive from a female donor with multiple sclerosis, enrolled in a pregnancy study.

The chain links TRBV4-3 to TRBJ1-2; TRBD1 might be the D (5 bases). This CDR3 is built from 14 residues. V lost 1 base and J 4 bases, leaving 10 bases between the germline ends. Germline V lookup: CDR1 LGHNA, CDR2 YSLEER. The CDR3 region has the DNA TGCGCCAGCAGCCAAGCGGGGGTGACCTATGGCTACACCTTC. As protein: CASSQAGVTYGYTF.

This clone was found once. The rearrangement links TRBV13 to TRBJ1-2; D ambiguous. This CDR3 has 13 amino acids. Germline-derived CDR1 and CDR2 are PRHDT and FYEKMQ (reference sequence). V was shortened by 5 bases and J by 5 bases, with 12 bases between the two germline ends. CDR3 sequence (DNA): TGTGCCAGCAGCCCTGGGAGCACTTATGGCTACACCTTC. Translating it yields CASSPGSTYGYTF. The entire variable domain, with the rest obtained from reference TRBV13 and TRBJ1-2, is as follows: AAGVIQSPRHLIKEKRETATLKCYPIPRHDTVYWYQQGPGQDPQFLISFYEKMQSDKGSIPDRFSAQQFSDYHSELNMSSLELGDSALYFCASSPGSTYGYTFGSGTRLTVV.

J is TRBJ1-2 and V is TRBV9; D is possibly TRBD1 (5 bases). In germline, CDR1 is SGDLS, CDR2 YYNGEE. This CDR3 is built from 14 residues. V gave up 0 bases and J gave up 4 bases, with 10 bases separating them. The CDR3, as DNA: TGTGCCAGCAGCGTAGGTGGCAGGGCCTATGGCTACACCTTC. This encodes CASSVGGRAYGYTF. The full variable domain, completed using reference TRBV9 and TRBJ1-2, is DSGVTQTPKHLITATGQRVTLRCSPRSGDLSVYWYQQSLDQGLQFLIQYYNGEERAKGNILERFSAQQFPDLHSELNLSSLELGDSALYFCASSVGGRAYGYTFGSGTRLTVV.

This chain links TRBV30 with TRBJ1-2; 7 nucleotides match TRBD1. The CDR3 covers 16 residues. Germline V lookup: CDR1 GTSNPN, CDR2 SVGIG (reference sequence). The J segment lost 8 bases and the V segment lost 2 bases, leaving 17 bases of the junction unmatched. The CDR3, as DNA: TGTGCCTGGAGTTGGGGCGGTGGACAGGCCAGGAAAGGCTACACCTTC. Encoded protein: CAWSWGGGQARKGYTF.

In its sample, this clone was seen once. The J gene is TRBJ2-1, the V gene TRBV30; 9 bases are a match to TRBD2. The germline gives CDR1 GTSNPN, CDR2 SVGIG (reference sequence). Trimming cost V 2 bases and J 1 base; bases outside gene matches: 3. The CDR3 contains 15 residues. In DNA form, the CDR3 reads TGTGCCTGGAGTCCCCTAGCGGGGTCCTACAATGAGCAGTTCTTC. Protein sequence: CAWSPLAGSYNEQFF. Full variable domain (missing parts from reference TRBV30 and TRBJ2-1): SQTIHQWPATLVQPVGSPLSLECTVEGTSNPNLYWYRQAAGRGLQLLFYSVGIGQISSEVPQNLSASRPQDRQFILSSKKLLLSDSGFYLCAWSPLAGSYNEQFFGPGTRLTVL.

The chain uses TRBV7-9 and TRBJ2-7; the match to TRBD1 covers 9 bases. Germline CDR1 SEHNR, CDR2 FQNEAQ (reference sequence). J was trimmed by 6 bases and V by 5 bases; bases with no gene match: 8. The CDR3 loop spans 14 amino acids. CDR3 amino acids: CASSRGTGSIEQYF. The CDR3 DNA follows: TGTGCCAGCAGCAGAGGGACAGGGAGCATCGAGCAGTACTTC.

This clone was counted once. The genes are TRBV27 and TRBJ2-2; 10 nucleotides match TRBD1. The length of the CDR3 is 17 residues. CDR1 and CDR2 (germline): MNHEY, SMNVEV (reference sequence). V shed 7 bases, J shed 1 base, and the junction held 9 bases outside the gene matches. The CDR3 loop reads CASTGTGVILNTGELFF. The CDR3 DNA reads as TGTGCCAGCACCGGGACAGGGGTGATCCTGAACACCGGGGAGCTGTTTTTT.

The V gene is TRBV6-6, the J gene TRBJ2-7, with D perhaps TRBD1 (5 bases). CDR3 length: 13 residues. The V end lost 4 bases, the J end lost 2 bases, and 9 bases lay between the germline ends. Germline CDR1 and CDR2: MNHNY and SVGAGI (reference sequence). CDR3 in DNA: TGTGCCAGCAGTTCGGGCAGGGCCTACGAGCAGTACTTC. Translated, it gives CASSSGRAYEQYF.

This chain joins TRBV18 and TRBJ2-2, with D possibly being TRBD2 (6 bases). The germline V gene has CDR1 KGHSH and CDR2 LQKENI. CDR3 length: 16 amino acids. V gave up 1 base and J gave up 4 bases, with 13 bases separating them. The CDR3 sequence is CASSPRGGYSTGELFF. The DNA of the CDR3 is TGTGCCAGCTCACCACGGGGAGGTTATAGCACCGGGGAGCTGTTTTTT.

The genes are TRBV2 and TRBJ1-6; D unresolved. This CDR3 has 16 amino acids. Trimming stripped 3 bases from V and 0 bases from J, with 9 bases between. Germline V gene sequence: CDR1 SNHLY, CDR2 FYNNEI. CDR3 in amino acids: CASSDGGSSYNSPLHF. DNA for the CDR3: TGTGCCAGCAGTGACGGCGGGAGCTCCTATAATTCACCCCTCCACTTT.

The V call is TRBV7-2, the J call TRBJ2-7; 9 nucleotides agree with TRBD1. The CDR3 loop spans 14 amino acids. The ends lost 1 base at V and 5 bases at J; junction bases unmatched: 3. Germline V gives CDR1 SGHTA, CDR2 FQGNSA. The DNA for the CDR3 is TGTGCCAGCAGCTTAGGGGGACAGGGCAACGAGCAGTACTTC. It specifies CASSLGGQGNEQYF.

The chain is built from TRBV30 and TRBJ1-2, with D perhaps matching TRBD1 (6 bases). The V and J ends lost 2 bases and 7 bases respectively, with 17 bases between them. Germline-derived CDR1 and CDR2 are GTSNPN and SVGIG (reference sequence). This CDR3 contains 14 residues. Here the CDR3 reads CAWSFPQGRGGYTF. The CDR3 DNA sequence: TGTGCCTGGAGTTTCCCCCAGGGGCGAGGTGGCTACACCTTC. The full variable domain, with the rest looked up from reference TRBV30 and TRBJ1-2, is SQTIHQWPATLVQPVGSPLSLECTVEGTSNPNLYWYRQAAGRGLQLLFYSVGIGQISSEVPQNLSASRPQDRQFILSSKKLLLSDSGFYLCAWSFPQGRGGYTFGSGTRLTVV.

The chain couples TRBV7-9 to TRBJ2-5; a possible D gene is TRBD2 (5 bases). CDR1 is SEHNR, CDR2 FQNEAQ, per germline (reference sequence). Trimming left V 1 base short and J 4 bases short, with 10 bases between. The CDR3 extends over 14 amino acids. The CDR3, as DNA: TGTGCCAGCAGCTTAGTAGGACTTGGAGAGACCCAGTACTTC. This codes for CASSLVGLGETQYF. The entire variable domain, with the rest obtained from reference TRBV7-9 and TRBJ2-5, is as follows: DTGVSQNPRHKITKRGQNVTFRCDPISEHNRLYWYRQTLGQGPEFLTYFQNEAQLEKSRLLSDRFSAERPKGSFSTLEIQRTEQGDSAMYLCASSLVGLGETQYFGPGTRLLVL.

The genes are TRBV7-9 and TRBJ2-7, with 12 bases matching TRBD2. The CDR3 is 17 residues long. CDR1 is SEHNR, CDR2 FQNEAQ, per germline (reference sequence). V gave up 6 bases and J gave up 4 bases; unmatched junction bases: 13. For the CDR3, the DNA is TGTGCCAGCAGACCCCCGGGTCAACTAGCGGGAGGTTACGAGCAGTACTTC. Amino acids: CASRPPGQLAGGYEQYF.

J is TRBJ2-1 and V is TRBV19; 9 bases align to TRBD2. The CDR3 has 15 residues. Germline lookup yields CDR1 LNHDA and CDR2 SQIVND (reference sequence). J lost 5 bases, V lost 6 bases, and 8 bases had no gene match. Here the CDR3 DNA reads TGTGCCAGTAGCACAGGACTAGCGCCTAACAATGAGCAGTTCTTC. Translating it yields CASSTGLAPNNEQFF.

This chain links TRBV30 with TRBJ1-2; TRBD1 matches at 9 bases. J was trimmed by 5 bases and V by 5 bases; bases with no gene match: 6. The germline V gene encodes CDR1 GTSNPN and CDR2 SVGIG (reference sequence). The CDR3 length is 13 residues. CDR3 in amino acids: CAWGTGTDYGYTF. Here the CDR3 DNA reads TGTGCCTGGGGGACAGGGACGGATTATGGCTACACCTTC.

The chain employs TRBV7-9 and TRBJ1-6; D is ambiguous. This CDR3 has 16 residues. Between the trimmed V and J ends, which lost 0 bases and 7 bases, there was a span of 13 bases. CDR1 and CDR2 (germline): SEHNR, FQNEAQ (reference sequence). The CDR3 nucleotides are TGTGCCAGCAGCTTAGCGTGGCAGGAACCAAATTCACCCCTCCACTTT. Protein sequence: CASSLAWQEPNSPLHF. Based on the CDR3 plus reference TRBV7-9 and TRBJ1-6, the full variable domain is DTGVSQNPRHKITKRGQNVTFRCDPISEHNRLYWYRQTLGQGPEFLTYFQNEAQLEKSRLLSDRFSAERPKGSFSTLEIQRTEQGDSAMYLCASSLAWQEPNSPLHFGNGTRLTVT.

The chain employs TRBV7-8 and TRBJ2-5; 7 nucleotides match TRBD1. The germline gives CDR1 SGHVS, CDR2 FQNEAQ. This CDR3 comprises 15 residues. V trimming: 5 bases; J trimming: 1 base; junction bases outside the gene matches: 7. The DNA of the CDR3 is TGTGCCAGCAGCCCCGAGTGGGACAGCCAAGAGACCCAGTACTTC. Translation: CASSPEWDSQETQYF.

Worth noting for this clone: One junction end disagrees with the germline gene, perhaps due to a read error. This chain links TRBV29-1 with TRBJ2-3; TRBD1 matches at 8 bases. Germline CDR1 and CDR2: SQVTM and ANQGSEA. The CDR3 is 13 amino acids. CDR3 sequence: CSLDRGSTDTQYF. The CDR3, as DNA: TGCAGCCTTGACAGGGGTAGCACAGATACGCAGTATTTT.

The chain joins TRBV5-6 to TRBJ1-6; TRBD1 matches 11 bases. V lost 2 bases, J lost 7 bases, and 2 bases stayed unmatched. There are 15 residues in the CDR3. CDR1 is SGHDT and CDR2 is YYEEEE in the germline V gene. CDR3 DNA sequence: TGTGCCAGCAGCTTCCGGGACAGGGGGAATTCACCCCTCCACTTT. It is translated as CASSFRDRGNSPLHF.

The rearrangement links TRBV6-5 to TRBJ2-6; D ambiguous. Trimming shortened V by 4 bases and J by 2 bases, and 12 bases separated the two germline ends. Germline CDR1 and CDR2: MNHEY and SVGAGI. This CDR3 is built from 16 residues. CDR3 amino acids: CASSSTVATGANVLTF. As DNA, the CDR3 is TGTGCCAGCAGTTCCACGGTTGCGACTGGGGCCAACGTCCTGACTTTC.

CDR3: CASTTFGGEGGTQYF. In DNA form, the CDR3 reads TGCGCCAGCACCACATTCGGTGGGGAAGGGGGGACCCAGTACTTC. V and J are TRBV5-1 and TRBJ2-5, with a possible D match to TRBD1 (6 bases). Germline values: CDR1 SGHRS, CDR2 YFSETQ. This CDR3 is 15 amino acids long. V was pared by 6 bases and J by 7 bases, with 22 bases between. Supplemented by reference TRBV5-1 and TRBJ2-5, the full variable domain reads KAGVTQTPRYLIKTRGQQVTLSCSPISGHRSVSWYQQTPGQGLQFLFEYFSETQRNKGNFPGRFSGRQFSNSRSEMNVSTLELGDSALYLCASTTFGGEGGTQYFGPGTRLLVL.

The chain uses TRBV6-5 and TRBJ2-2; 7 nucleotides agree with TRBD2. Germline lookup yields CDR1 MNHEY and CDR2 SVGAGI. The V gene end was trimmed by 7 bases and the J gene end by 5 bases; junction bases not matched to a gene: 10. The CDR3 consists of 15 residues. The DNA for the CDR3 is TGTGCCAGCACCCCAGCGGGGCACCAAACCGGGGAGCTGTTTTTT. Translation: CASTPAGHQTGELFF.